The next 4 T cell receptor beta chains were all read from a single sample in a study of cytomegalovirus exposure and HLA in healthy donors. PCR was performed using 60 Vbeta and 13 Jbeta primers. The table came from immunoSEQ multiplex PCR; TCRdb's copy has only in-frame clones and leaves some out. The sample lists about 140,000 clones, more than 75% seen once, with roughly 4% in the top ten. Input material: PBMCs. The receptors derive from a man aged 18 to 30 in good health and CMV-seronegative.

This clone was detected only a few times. CDR3 sequence: CASSMTGNYGYTF. CDR3 in DNA: TGTGCCAGTAGTATGACGGGAAACTATGGCTACACCTTC. V gene TRBV19 combines with J gene TRBJ1-2; D remains ambiguous. CDR3 length: 13 amino acids. Trimming cost V 3 bases and J 2 bases, with 7 bases left between them. Per the germline V gene, CDR1 is LNHDA and CDR2 is SQIVND (reference sequence).

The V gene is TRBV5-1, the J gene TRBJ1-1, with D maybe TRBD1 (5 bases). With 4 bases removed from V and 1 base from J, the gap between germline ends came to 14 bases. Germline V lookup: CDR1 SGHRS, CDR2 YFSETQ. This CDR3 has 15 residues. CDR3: CASSLTQVANTEAFF. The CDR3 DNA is TGCGCCAGCAGCCTCACACAGGTCGCGAACACTGAAGCTTTCTTT. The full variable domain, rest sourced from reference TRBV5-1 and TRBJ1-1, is KAGVTQTPRYLIKTRGQQVTLSCSPISGHRSVSWYQQTPGQGLQFLFEYFSETQRNKGNFPGRFSGRQFSNSRSEMNVSTLELGDSALYLCASSLTQVANTEAFFGQGTRLTVV.

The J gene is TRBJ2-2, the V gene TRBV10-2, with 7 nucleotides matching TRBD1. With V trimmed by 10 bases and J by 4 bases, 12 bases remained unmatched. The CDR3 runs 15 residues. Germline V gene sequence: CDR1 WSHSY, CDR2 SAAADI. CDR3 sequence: CATQLGTAVTGELFF. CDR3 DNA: TGCGCCACCCAACTCGGGACAGCAGTCACCGGGGAGCTGTTTTTT.

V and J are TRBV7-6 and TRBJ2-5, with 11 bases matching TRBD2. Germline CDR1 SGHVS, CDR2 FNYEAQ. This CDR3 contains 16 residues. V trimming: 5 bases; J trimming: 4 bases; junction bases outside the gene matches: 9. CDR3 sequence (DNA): TGTGCCAGCAGCCCAAATAGCGGGAGGGCCGCAGAGACCCAGTACTTC. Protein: CASSPNSGRAAETQYF.